Detailed here is one T cell receptor beta chain. The antigen is unknown. This record belongs to a study of T cell repertoires in aging, cancer and after chemotherapy. Study-level information: Donor ages fell into six groups from 30 or younger up to 70 or older. Approximately 9 million TCR reads made up the full dataset. Healthy donor repertoires were recorded over several months to years and showed clear clonal overlap. Study-wide results and limits: In cancer patients, declining TCR diversity with age involved lost richness and lost evenness.

The template was genomic DNA from peripheral blood, not RNA. Rearranged V-D-J TRB sequences were amplified with a mixed TRB-A/B primer pool. TCRdb redid the calling of the multiplex PCR reads with MiXCR, one entry per CDR3 protein. The sample shows over 10,000 distinct CDR3 sequences, 21% of them seen only once. The CDR3 runs to 12 residues. The germline gives CDR1 DFQATT, CDR2 SNEGSKA (reference sequence). Trimming shortened V by 3 bases and J by 5 bases, and 11 bases separated the two germline ends. The sequencing sample was made of blood. The chain has TRBV20-1 and TRBJ2-7; maybe TRBD1 (6 bases). The sequence was collected from a human donor in good health. The CDR3 region is CSARKQGNEQYF. Here the CDR3 DNA reads TGCAGTGCTAGGAAGCAGGGGAACGAGCAGTACTTC.